One and the same sample provided the 4 T cell receptor beta chains below, sequenced in a study of blood T cell repertoires in COVID-19. Assay used: immunoSEQ multiplex PCR; TCRdb lists only in-frame clones, some missing. The sample has about 200,000 clones; 86% are singletons. The sequenced sample was PBMCs or T cells enriched from blood (not recorded which). All receptors come from a man between 35 and 55 years old with acute COVID-19.

This clone was found once. The chain employs TRBV3-1 (or the pseudogene TRBV3-2) and TRBJ2-5, with D possibly being TRBD1 (6 bases). The length of the CDR3 is 15 residues. The V end lost 1 base, the J end lost 4 bases, and 13 bases lay between the germline ends. Per germline, CDR1 LGHDT and CDR2 YNNKEL (reference sequence). The CDR3 spells CASSQVLLGGETQYF. The CDR3 nucleotides read TGTGCCAGCAGCCAAGTGCTATTAGGGGGAGAGACCCAGTACTTC.

The J gene is TRBJ2-2, the V gene TRBV11-2; a weak D match, TRBD2 (6 bases). Germline CDR1 and CDR2: SGHAT and FQNNGV. The CDR3 sequence is 13 residues long. V was shortened by 5 bases and J by 5 bases, with 9 bases between the two germline ends. The CDR3 is CASSPGTTGELFF. The CDR3 nucleotides are TGTGCCAGCAGCCCAGGGACTACCGGGGAGCTGTTTTTT.

In nucleotides, the CDR3 is TGTGCCAGCAGTTTAAGGCCGGGACAGGGGGCCGGCTACACCTTC. This sequence encodes CASSLRPGQGAGYTF. The rearrangement links TRBV28 to TRBJ1-2; 12 nucleotides match TRBD1. The germline CDR1 and CDR2 sequences are MDHEN and SYDVKM. V was clipped by 2 bases and J by 8 bases; unmatched bases: 6. This CDR3 has 15 residues.

V gene TRBV5-4 combines with J gene TRBJ2-1, with D possibly matching TRBD2 (5 bases). Trimming left V 3 bases short and J 7 bases short, with 14 bases between. Per germline, CDR1 SGHNT and CDR2 YYREEE (reference sequence). This CDR3 spans 14 amino acids. DNA for the CDR3: TGTGCCAGCAGCTCCCCGACGGACTCGAATGAGCAGTTCTTC. The encoded protein is CASSSPTDSNEQFF.